This is a list of T cell receptor beta chains from one sample in a study of blood T cell repertoires in COVID-19. The assay was immunoSEQ multiplex PCR, and TCRdb's table has in-frame clones only and misses some. Seen here are some 390,000 clones, around 91% observed once, and the top ten hold about 1.6%. The sequenced sample was peripheral blood. The source is a woman aged 40-49 years with COVID-19, enrolled during active disease. Both conserved end residues are part of each CDR3.

TRBJ1-2,TRBV30,CAWSVFDGYTF
TRBJ2-3,TRBV5-1,CASSLRTSGSTDTQYF
TRBJ1-1,TRBV21-1,CASSDLRGTEAFF
TRBJ2-2,TRBV6-5,CASSYSMSQGIGELFF
TRBJ1-2,TRBV7-9,CASSATGTRGYTF
TRBJ1-2,TRBV20-1,CSASLQGARGYTF
TRBJ1-2,TRBV5-6,CASSSTGQGGEGYTF
TRBJ2-5,TRBV11-3,CASSLGTSGGHQETQYF
TRBJ2-7,TRBV6-1,CASSEAGRAQQYF
TRBJ1-2,TRBV28,CASTLSQGSNGYTF
TRBJ2-7,TRBV27,CASSFGAGGFYEQYF
TRBJ1-2,TRBV4-3,CASSQEGQGSTNYGYTF
TRBJ2-7,TRBV7-2,CASSLELAEYYEQYF
TRBJ2-3,TRBV27,CASSTTGLARTDTQYF
TRBJ1-5,TRBV4-3,CASSQDFGQGLAQPQHF
TRBJ2-2,TRBV19,CASSSPGNYGELFF
TRBJ1-2,TRBV7-2,CASSLAQAGPFTNYGYTF
TRBJ2-5,TRBV29-1,CSVSTGGYVETQYF
TRBJ1-2,TRBV7-3,CASSRDRGYGYTF
TRBJ2-1,TRBV19,CASSGLSNPAYNEQFF
TRBJ2-7,TRBV28,CASSFPGGTYEQYF
TRBJ1-2,TRBV6-5,CASTPLGGIYGYTF
TRBJ2-7,TRBV4-1,CASTSSWSGSYEQYF
TRBJ2-2,TRBV19,CASSIQAGGVSIGELFF
TRBJ2-7,TRBV10-3,CAISEGQGVYEQYF
TRBJ1-2,TRBV24-1,CATSDGTGDNYGYTF
TRBJ1-3,TRBV4-2,CASSQVGTGGNTIYF
TRBJ2-3,TRBV2,CASSLTGGADTQYF
TRBJ1-1,TRBV6-5,CASTDIQGFTEAFF
TRBJ2-7,TRBV28,CASSFLGGEYEQYF
TRBJ2-3,TRBV7-9,CASSLGREGDTQYF
TRBJ2-5,TRBV18,CASSPTFQETQYF
TRBJ1-4,TRBV6-4,CASRVPTPLSEKLFF
TRBJ2-7,TRBV7-9,CASTGQGKPYEQYF
TRBJ2-1,TRBV29-1,CSVGKGTGAEQFF
TRBJ1-2,TRBV20-1,CSASPTPGQGWHGYTF
TRBJ2-5,TRBV6-5,CASRRLETQYF
TRBJ1-2,TRBV29-1,CSATGGTGGYGYTF
TRBJ2-6,TRBV27,CASSSTGLGRSGANVLTF
TRBJ1-1,TRBV29-1,CSVEGDSFKGTEAFF
TRBJ1-5,TRBV4-1,CASSRGHDQPQHF
TRBJ2-1,TRBV6-2/TRBV6-3,CASSYSWDWGGEQFF
TRBJ1-1,TRBV2,CARGSSHTNTEAFF
TRBJ2-5,TRBV5-8,CASSPGTAKETQYF
TRBJ1-3,TRBV19,CASSIDQTGNTIYF
TRBJ2-1,TRBV19,CASSWPQVGYNEQFF
TRBJ1-5,TRBV3-1/TRBV3-2,CASSQGQGENQPQHF
TRBJ1-1,TRBV7-6,CASSSQIGGNTEAFF
TRBJ1-1,TRBV9,CASSVDSNTEAFF
TRBJ1-6,TRBV15,CATSRRNSPLHF
TRBJ2-5,TRBV29-1,CSASEGRLETQYF
TRBJ1-5,TRBV28,CASSPPGQGEVQPQHF
TRBJ2-7,TRBV2,CASSSPQGEGRDEQYF
TRBJ2-7,TRBV27,CASSSRTGPYEQYF
TRBJ1-2,TRBV30,CAWSVLGGNYGYTF